The clone carrying this T cell receptor (beta chain) was found many times. Its specificity is unknown. Via MiXCR, TCRdb re-called the reads, giving one row per CDR3 protein. The table shows about 830,000 distinct CDR3 sequences, with less than 35% occurring only once. These data originate in a study of T cell repertoires in cytomegalovirus infection. CDR1 is SGHVS and CDR2 is FQNEAQ in the germline V gene. This CDR3 comprises 16 residues. The V and J ends lost 1 base and 4 bases respectively, with 13 bases between them. The V gene is TRBV7-8, the J gene TRBJ2-2; no definite D call. The sample here was cultured CD8+ T cells from PBMCs, taken from culture after CMV antigen stimulation. This clonotype originated in a human donor in good health (CMV status not recorded). Some clones in this sample may be carry-over from other donors' samples. The CDR3, as DNA: TGTGCCAGCAGCTTAGTTTCTGGTCAGAGCACCGGGGAGCTGTTTTTT. Translation: CASSLVSGQSTGELFF.